The entry below describes one TCR beta chain. The data were obtained in a study of T cell responses to AZD1222 COVID-19 vaccine. Whole-study context: Pooled samples include second doses given at about 4 or 12 weeks.

Here immunoSEQ multiplex PCR was the method, and the copy in TCRdb shows in-frame clones only, minus some. The data show roughly 120,000 clones, roughly 93% seen once. Germline values: CDR1 SGHNT, CDR2 YYREEE (reference sequence). This CDR3 has 14 residues. V was clipped by 4 bases and J by 2 bases; unmatched bases: 4. This rearrangement joins TRBV5-4 to TRBJ2-3; the match to TRBD2 covers 7 bases. The specimen comprised peripheral blood, sampled on day 0 of AZD1222 vaccination. The sequence came from an adult in good health. CDR3 in DNA: TGTGCCAGCAGCCCTAGCGGAAACACAGATACGCAGTATTTT. Translating gives CASSPSGNTDTQYF.